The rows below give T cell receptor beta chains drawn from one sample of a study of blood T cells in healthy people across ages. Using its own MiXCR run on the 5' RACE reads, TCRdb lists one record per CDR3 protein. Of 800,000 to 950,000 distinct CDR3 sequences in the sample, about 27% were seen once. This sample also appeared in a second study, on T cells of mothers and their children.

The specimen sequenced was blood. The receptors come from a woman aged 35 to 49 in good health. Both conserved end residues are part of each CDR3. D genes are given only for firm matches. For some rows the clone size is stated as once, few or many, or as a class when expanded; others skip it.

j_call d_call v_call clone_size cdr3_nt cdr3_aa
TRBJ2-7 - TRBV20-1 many TGCAGTGCTAGAGATGGATCCGTGGGGGAGCAGTACTTC CSARDGSVGEQYF
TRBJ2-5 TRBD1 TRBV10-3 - TGTGCCATCAGTGAAGCAACCGGGACAGGGGGCGGCGGAGAGACCCAGTACTTC CAISEATGTGGGGETQYF
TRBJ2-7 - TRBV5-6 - TGTGCCAGCAGCTTGGGGTACTACAACGAGCAGTACTTC CASSLGYYNEQYF
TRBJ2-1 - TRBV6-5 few TGTGCCAGCAGGGTAAACAATGAGCAGTTCTTC CASRVNNEQFF
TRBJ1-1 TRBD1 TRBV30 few TGTGCCTGGAGCGCCGGGACAGCGAACACTGAAGCTTTCTTT CAWSAGTANTEAFF
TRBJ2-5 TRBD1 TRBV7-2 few TGTGCCAGCGGACCCGGGACACAGGGGGAGACCCAGTACTTC CASGPGTQGETQYF
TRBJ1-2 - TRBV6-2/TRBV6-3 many TGTGCCAGCACGGCCCACAGAACCCACTATGGCTACACCTTC CASTAHRTHYGYTF
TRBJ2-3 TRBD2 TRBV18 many TGTGCCAGCTCACCGGGACTAGCGGTCAACACAGATACGCAGTATTTT CASSPGLAVNTDTQYF
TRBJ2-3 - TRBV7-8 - TGTGCCAGCAGCTCCACATCTACAGGAGTCACGCAGTATTTT CASSSTSTGVTQYF
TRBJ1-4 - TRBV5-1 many TGCGCCAGCAGCTCGACAGGCGGGGAAAGTGAACTGTTTTTT CASSSTGGESELFF
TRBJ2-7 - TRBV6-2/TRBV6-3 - TGTGCCAGCAGTTACTCGTTCGACGGGCCCTACGAGCAGTACTTC CASSYSFDGPYEQYF
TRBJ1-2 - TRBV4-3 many TGCGCCAGCAGCCCAGACCTAAGCTATGGCTACACCTTC CASSPDLSYGYTF
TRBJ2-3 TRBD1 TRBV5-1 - TGCGCCAGCAGCCCCGACAGGGGGCTCTACACAGATACGCAGTATTTT CASSPDRGLYTDTQYF
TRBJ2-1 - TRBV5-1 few TGCGCCAGCAGCTTGAGAATGAGCGCCGGCTCAGGGATGAATGAGCAGTTCTTC CASSLRMSAGSGMNEQFF
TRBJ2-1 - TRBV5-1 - TGCGCCAGCAGCTTGGAGGCGCGGGGACCCTCCAATGAGCAGTTCTTC CASSLEARGPSNEQFF
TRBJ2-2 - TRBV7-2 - TGTGCCAGCAGACTTCTAGGAAACACCGGGGAGCTGTTTTTT CASRLLGNTGELFF
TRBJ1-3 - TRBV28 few TGTGCCAGCAGTTTCAGTGGAAACACCATATATTTT CASSFSGNTIYF
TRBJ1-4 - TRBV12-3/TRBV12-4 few TGTGCCAGCCGGCGGGGTGGGGGGGAAAAACTGTTTTTT CASRRGGGEKLFF
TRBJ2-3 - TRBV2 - TGTGCCAGTGGTAGGGATACGCAGTATTTT CASGRDTQYF
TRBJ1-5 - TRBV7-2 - TGTGCCAGCAGCTTAGGGGACACGAAGCCCCAGCATTTT CASSLGDTKPQHF
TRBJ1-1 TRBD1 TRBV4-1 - TGCGCCAGCAGCCAGGCGTGGGGGACAGGGGCGTCTGGCACTGAAGCTTTCTTT CASSQAWGTGASGTEAFF
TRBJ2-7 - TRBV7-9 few TGTGCCAGCAGCTCCGAATTAGAGGCCGCCTACGAGCAGTACTTC CASSSELEAAYEQYF
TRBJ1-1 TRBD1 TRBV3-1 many TGTGCCAGCAGCAATACAGGGGGGAACACTGAAGCTTTCTTT CASSNTGGNTEAFF
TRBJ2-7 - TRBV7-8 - TGTGCCAGCAGCGGCTTGGCAGGGCAGGACTACGAGCAGTACTTC CASSGLAGQDYEQYF
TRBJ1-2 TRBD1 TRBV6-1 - TGTGCCAGCAGCCACAGCGTCGGGACAGGTGATGGCTACACCTTC CASSHSVGTGDGYTF
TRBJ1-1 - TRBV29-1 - TGCAGCGTCCAAAGGGGGACGGTGAACACTGAAGCTTTCTTT CSVQRGTVNTEAFF
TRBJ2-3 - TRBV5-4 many TGTGCCAGCAGCTCCGAGACTAGCACAGATACGCAGTATTTT CASSSETSTDTQYF
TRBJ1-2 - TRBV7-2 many TGTGCCAGCAGCCCTAATGGGGCAGCATATGGCTACACCTTC CASSPNGAAYGYTF
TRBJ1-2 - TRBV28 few TGTGCCAGCAGTCCAGGCAGCGCATATGGCTACACCTTC CASSPGSAYGYTF
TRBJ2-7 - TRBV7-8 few TGTGCCAGCAGCTTCACCGGGCCCTCCTACGAGCAGTACTTC CASSFTGPSYEQYF
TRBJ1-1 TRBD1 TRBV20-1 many TGCAGTGCTTTGGGATCCGGGACAGGGGGACCCGTACAACTCACTGAAGCTTTCTTT CSALGSGTGGPVQLTEAFF
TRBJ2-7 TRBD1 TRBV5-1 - TGCGCCAGCAGCCTCGGACAGGGGGCGGACTACGAGCAGTACTTC CASSLGQGADYEQYF